This T cell receptor beta chain emerged from a study of blood T cell repertoires in COVID-19. Turning to the study itself: The study drew acute and convalescent COVID-19 samples from the United States, Italy and Spain.

Authors' analysis steps: How many nucleated cells were present was estimated from reference gene primer amplification. Sequencing was performed with immunoSEQ multiplex PCR; in TCRdb, only in-frame clones are kept and a portion is missing. The DNA was the basis for D and trimming; V, J and clone size are from that table. The repertoire holds 370,000 or so clones, with roughly 86% as singletons. The V end was cut by 0 bases, the J end by 2 bases, with 5 bases between. Germline CDR1 SGHTS, CDR2 YDEGEE. This CDR3 comprises 13 residues. This clonotype was obtained from a man aged 25 to 40 who had recovered from COVID-19. The chain has TRBV5-8 and TRBJ1-2; D not certain. Sample: PBMCs or T cells enriched from blood (not recorded which). The CDR3 nucleotides are TGTGCCAGCAGCTTGGCACAGAACTATGGCTACACCTTC. It is translated as CASSLAQNYGYTF.